This TCR beta chain was recovered during a study of memory CD4+ T cells and cytomegalovirus serostatus. For the study at large: Donors were healthy Belgian adults, fewer than ten CMV seropositive and roughly 25 seronegative. Study outcomes and limitations: CD4+ memory repertoires contained about 40% of the roughly 160 reported CMV TCRbeta sequences.

Single viable CD3+CD4+CD8-CD45RO+ cells were sorted as the memory CD4+ T cells. Serum IgG to CMV pp150, pp28, p38 and p52 defined serostatus. This clone is labeled as medium-sized. Its matching antigen is unknown. The repertoire was sequenced with immunoSEQ multiplex PCR; TCRdb's copy has only in-frame clones and lacks some. The data hold tens of thousands of clones, with 60% to 80% observed a single time. The sample was memory CD4+ T cells from blood. The receptor was isolated from an adult in good health and CMV-seronegative.

The CDR3 region is CASSPTGTYEQYF. CDR3 nucleotides: TGTGCCAGCAGCCCGACAGGGACTTACGAGCAGTACTTC. The chain has TRBV7-2 and TRBJ2-7; perhaps TRBD1 as D (7 bases). V gave up 5 bases and J gave up 4 bases, with 12 bases separating them. The CDR3 spans 13 residues. Per the germline V gene, CDR1 is SGHTA and CDR2 is FQGNSA.